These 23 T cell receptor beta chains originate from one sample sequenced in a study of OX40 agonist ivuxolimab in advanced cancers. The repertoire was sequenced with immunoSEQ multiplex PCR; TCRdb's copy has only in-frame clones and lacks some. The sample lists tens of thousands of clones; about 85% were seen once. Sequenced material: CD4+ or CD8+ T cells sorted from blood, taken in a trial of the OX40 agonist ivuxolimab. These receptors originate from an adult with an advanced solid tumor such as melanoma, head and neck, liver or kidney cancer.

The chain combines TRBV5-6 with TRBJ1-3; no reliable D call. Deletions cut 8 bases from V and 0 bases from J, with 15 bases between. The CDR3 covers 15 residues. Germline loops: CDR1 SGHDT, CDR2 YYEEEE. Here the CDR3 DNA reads TGTGCCAGTTCCTCCGGAGGATCCTCTGGAAACACCATATATTTT. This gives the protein CASSSGGSSGNTIYF. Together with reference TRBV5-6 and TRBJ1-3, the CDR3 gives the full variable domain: DAGVTQSPTHLIKTRGQQVTLRCSPKSGHDTVSWYQQALGQGPQFIFQYYEEEERQRGNFPDRFSGHQFPNYSSELNVNALLLGDSALYLCASSSGGSSGNTIYFGEGSWLTVV.

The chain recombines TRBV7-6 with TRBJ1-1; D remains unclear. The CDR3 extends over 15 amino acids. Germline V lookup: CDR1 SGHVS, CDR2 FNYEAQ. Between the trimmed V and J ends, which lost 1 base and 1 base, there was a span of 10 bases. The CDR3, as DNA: TGTGCCAGCAGCTTAGGGCCAGCGAAGAACACTGAAGCTTTCTTT. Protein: CASSLGPAKNTEAFF.

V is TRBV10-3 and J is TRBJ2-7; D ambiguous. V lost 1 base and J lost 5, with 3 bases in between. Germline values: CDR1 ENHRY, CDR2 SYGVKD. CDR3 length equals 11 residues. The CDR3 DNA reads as TGTGCCATCAGTGAGTTCAACGAGCAGTACTTC. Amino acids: CAISEFNEQYF.

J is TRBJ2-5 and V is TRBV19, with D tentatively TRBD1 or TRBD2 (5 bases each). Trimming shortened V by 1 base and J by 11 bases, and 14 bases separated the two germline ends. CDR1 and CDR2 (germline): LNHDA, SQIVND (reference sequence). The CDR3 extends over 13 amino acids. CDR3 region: CASSIVTQGEQYF. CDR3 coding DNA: TGTGCCAGTAGTATAGTAACCCAGGGAGAGCAGTACTTC.

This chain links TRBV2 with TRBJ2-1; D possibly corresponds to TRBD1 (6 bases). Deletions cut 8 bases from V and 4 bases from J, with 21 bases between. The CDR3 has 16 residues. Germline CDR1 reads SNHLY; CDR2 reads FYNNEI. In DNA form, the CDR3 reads TGTGCCAGCCAGCCCTGGGGGCTGGACACGTACAATGAGCAGTTCTTC. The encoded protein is CASQPWGLDTYNEQFF.

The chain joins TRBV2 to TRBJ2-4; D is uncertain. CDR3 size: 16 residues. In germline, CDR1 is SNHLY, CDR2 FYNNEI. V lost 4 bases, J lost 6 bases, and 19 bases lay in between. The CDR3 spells CASSGFQTLWGNIQYF. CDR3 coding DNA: TGTGCCAGCAGTGGTTTTCAGACACTTTGGGGAAACATTCAGTACTTC.

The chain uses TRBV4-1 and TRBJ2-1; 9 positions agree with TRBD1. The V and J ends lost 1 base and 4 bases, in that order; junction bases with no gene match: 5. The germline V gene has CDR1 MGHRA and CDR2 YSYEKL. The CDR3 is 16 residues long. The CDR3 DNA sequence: TGCGCCAGCAGCCAAGGTCGGGACAGGGCATACAATGAGCAGTTCTTC. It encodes CASSQGRDRAYNEQFF.

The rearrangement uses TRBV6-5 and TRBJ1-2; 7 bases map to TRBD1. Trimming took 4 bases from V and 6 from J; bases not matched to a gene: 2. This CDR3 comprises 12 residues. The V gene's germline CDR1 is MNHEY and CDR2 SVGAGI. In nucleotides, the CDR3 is TGTGCCAGCAGTTTTGACAGGGATGGCTACACCTTC. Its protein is CASSFDRDGYTF.

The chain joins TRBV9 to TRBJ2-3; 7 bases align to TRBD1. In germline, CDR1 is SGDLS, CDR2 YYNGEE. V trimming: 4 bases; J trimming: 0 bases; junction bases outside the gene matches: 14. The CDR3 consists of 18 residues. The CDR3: CASSHRGTEGYSTDTQYF. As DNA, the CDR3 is TGTGCCAGCAGCCATAGAGGGACAGAGGGTTATAGCACAGATACGCAGTATTTT. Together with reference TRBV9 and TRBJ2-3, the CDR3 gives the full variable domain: DSGVTQTPKHLITATGQRVTLRCSPRSGDLSVYWYQQSLDQGLQFLIQYYNGEERAKGNILERFSAQQFPDLHSELNLSSLELGDSALYFCASSHRGTEGYSTDTQYFGPGTRLTVL.

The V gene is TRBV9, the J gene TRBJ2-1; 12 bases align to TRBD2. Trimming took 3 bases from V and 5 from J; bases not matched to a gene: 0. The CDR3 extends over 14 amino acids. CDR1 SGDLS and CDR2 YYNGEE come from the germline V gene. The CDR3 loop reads CASSGTSGDNEQFF. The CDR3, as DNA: TGTGCCAGCAGCGGGACTAGCGGGGACAATGAGCAGTTCTTC.

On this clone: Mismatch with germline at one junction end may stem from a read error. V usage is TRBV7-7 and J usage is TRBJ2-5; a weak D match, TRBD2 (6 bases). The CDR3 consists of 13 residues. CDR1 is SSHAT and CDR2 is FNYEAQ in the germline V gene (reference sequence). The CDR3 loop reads CASSRGTQETQYF. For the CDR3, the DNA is TGTGCTAGCAGCCGCGGGACGCAAGAGACCCAGTACTTC.

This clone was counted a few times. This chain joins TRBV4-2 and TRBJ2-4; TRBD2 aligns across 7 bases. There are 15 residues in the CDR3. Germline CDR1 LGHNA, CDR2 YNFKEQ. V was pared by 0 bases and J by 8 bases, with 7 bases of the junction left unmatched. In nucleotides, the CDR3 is TGTGCCAGCAGCCAAGATCGAGGGACTAATTACATTCAGTACTTC. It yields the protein CASSQDRGTNYIQYF.

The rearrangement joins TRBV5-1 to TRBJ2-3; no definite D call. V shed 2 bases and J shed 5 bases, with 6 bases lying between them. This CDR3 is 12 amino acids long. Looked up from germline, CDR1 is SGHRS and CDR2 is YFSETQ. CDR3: CASSLQLDTQYF. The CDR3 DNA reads TGCGCCAGCAGCTTACAGTTAGATACGCAGTATTTT. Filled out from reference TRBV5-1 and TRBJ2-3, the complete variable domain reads KAGVTQTPRYLIKTRGQQVTLSCSPISGHRSVSWYQQTPGQGLQFLFEYFSETQRNKGNFPGRFSGRQFSNSRSEMNVSTLELGDSALYLCASSLQLDTQYFGPGTRLTVL.

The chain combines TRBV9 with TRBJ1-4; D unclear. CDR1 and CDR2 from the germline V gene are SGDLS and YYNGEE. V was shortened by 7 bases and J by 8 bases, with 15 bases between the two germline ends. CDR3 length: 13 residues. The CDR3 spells CASSDRAGEKLFF. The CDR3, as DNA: TGTGCCAGCTCGGATAGGGCCGGCGAAAAACTGTTTTTT.

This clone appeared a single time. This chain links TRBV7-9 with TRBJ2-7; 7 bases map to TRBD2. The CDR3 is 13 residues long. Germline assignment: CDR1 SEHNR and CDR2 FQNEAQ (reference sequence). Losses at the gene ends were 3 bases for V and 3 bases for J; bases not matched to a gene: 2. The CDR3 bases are TGTGCCAGCAGCTTCGGGGAGGGCTACGAGCAGTACTTC. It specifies CASSFGEGYEQYF.

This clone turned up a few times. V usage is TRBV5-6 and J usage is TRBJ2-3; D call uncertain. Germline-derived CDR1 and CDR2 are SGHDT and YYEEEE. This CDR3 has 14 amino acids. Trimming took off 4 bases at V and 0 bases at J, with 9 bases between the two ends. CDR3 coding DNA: TGTGCCAGCAGCCCACCGGACAGCACAGATACGCAGTATTTT. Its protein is CASSPPDSTDTQYF.

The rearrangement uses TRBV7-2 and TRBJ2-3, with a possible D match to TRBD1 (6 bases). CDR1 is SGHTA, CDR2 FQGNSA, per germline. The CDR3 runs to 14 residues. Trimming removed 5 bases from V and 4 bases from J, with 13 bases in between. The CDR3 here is CASSTQGSSDTQYF. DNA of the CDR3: TGTGCCAGCAGCACACAGGGTAGTTCAGATACGCAGTATTTT.

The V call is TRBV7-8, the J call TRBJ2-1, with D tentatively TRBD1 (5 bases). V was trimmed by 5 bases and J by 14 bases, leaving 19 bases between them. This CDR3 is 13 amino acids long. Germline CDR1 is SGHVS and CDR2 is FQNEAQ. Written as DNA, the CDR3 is TGTGCCAGCAGCCCCTTTAGGGGAAATCCGGAGTTCTTC. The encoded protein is CASSPFRGNPEFF.

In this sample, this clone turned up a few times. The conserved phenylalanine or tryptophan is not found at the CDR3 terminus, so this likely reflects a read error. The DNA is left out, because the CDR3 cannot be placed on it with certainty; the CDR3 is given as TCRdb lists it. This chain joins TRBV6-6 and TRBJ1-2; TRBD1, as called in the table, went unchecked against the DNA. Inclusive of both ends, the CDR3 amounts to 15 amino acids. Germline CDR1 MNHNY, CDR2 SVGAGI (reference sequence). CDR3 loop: CASSHAGLDRGPPLL.

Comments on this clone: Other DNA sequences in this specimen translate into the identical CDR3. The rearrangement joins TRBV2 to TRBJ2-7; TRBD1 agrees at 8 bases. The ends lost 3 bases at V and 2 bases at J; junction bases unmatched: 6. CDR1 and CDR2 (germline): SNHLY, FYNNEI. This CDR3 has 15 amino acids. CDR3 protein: CASSDADRGTYEQYF. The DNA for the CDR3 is TGTGCCAGCAGTGATGCAGACAGGGGAACCTACGAGCAGTACTTC.

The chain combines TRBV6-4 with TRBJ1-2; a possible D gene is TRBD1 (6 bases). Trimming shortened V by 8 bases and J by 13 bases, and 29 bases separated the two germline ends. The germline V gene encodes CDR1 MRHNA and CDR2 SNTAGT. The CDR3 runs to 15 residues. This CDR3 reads CASRRETGSAESPTF. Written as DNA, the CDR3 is TGTGCCAGCCGTCGAGAGACAGGATCGGCGGAATCCCCCACCTTC.

CDR3 sequence (DNA): TGTGCCAGCTCAACGACAGCTACGAACACCGGGGAGCTGTTTTTT. This gives the protein CASSTTATNTGELFF. The chain uses TRBV18 and TRBJ2-2; perhaps TRBD1 as D (5 bases). Germline V gene lookup returns CDR1 KGHSH and CDR2 LQKENI. Trimming pared 5 bases from V and 0 bases from J, leaving 10 bases between. This CDR3 spans 15 amino acids.

The CDR3 sequence is CASSLDGLAGETQYF. The DNA for the CDR3 is TGTGCCAGCAGCTTAGACGGACTAGCGGGAGAGACCCAGTACTTC. The chain couples TRBV11-2 to TRBJ2-5; 11 nucleotides align to TRBD2. V lost 0 bases, J lost 4 bases, and 1 base stayed unmatched. The CDR3 runs to 15 residues. The germline V gene encodes CDR1 SGHAT and CDR2 FQNNGV.